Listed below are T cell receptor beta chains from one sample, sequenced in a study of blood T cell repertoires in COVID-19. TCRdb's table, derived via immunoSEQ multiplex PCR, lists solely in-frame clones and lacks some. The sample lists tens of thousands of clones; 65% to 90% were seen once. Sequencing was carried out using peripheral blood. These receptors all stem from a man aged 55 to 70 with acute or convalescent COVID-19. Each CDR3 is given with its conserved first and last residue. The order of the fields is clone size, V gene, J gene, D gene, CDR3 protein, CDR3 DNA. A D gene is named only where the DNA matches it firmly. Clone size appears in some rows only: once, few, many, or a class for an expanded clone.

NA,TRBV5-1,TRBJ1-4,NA,CASSPAEGRLFEKLFF,TGCGCCAGCAGCCCGGCAGAGGGCAGGCTGTTTGAAAAACTGTTTTTT
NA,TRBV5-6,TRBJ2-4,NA,CASSGFRQQNIQYF,TGTGCCAGCAGCGGCTTCAGGCAGCAAAACATTCAGTACTTC
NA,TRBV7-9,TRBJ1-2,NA,CASSLEARVGGYTF,TGTGCCAGCAGCTTAGAGGCCAGGGTTGGTGGCTACACCTTC
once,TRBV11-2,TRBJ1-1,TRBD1,CASSLVRQGEAFF,TGTGCCAGCAGCTTAGTACGACAGGGAGAAGCTTTCTTT
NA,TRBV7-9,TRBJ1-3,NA,CASSPRIRDQGFGNTIYF,TGTGCCAGCAGCCCCAGGATCCGGGACCAGGGGTTTGGAAACACCATATATTTT
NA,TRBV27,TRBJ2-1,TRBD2,CASTNSGTRPINEQFF,TGTGCCAGCACCAATTCCGGGACTAGACCCATCAATGAGCAGTTCTTC
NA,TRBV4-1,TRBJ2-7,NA,CASSRQAGTRDYEQYF,TGCGCCAGCAGCCGCCAGGCCGGGACACGGGACTACGAGCAGTACTTC
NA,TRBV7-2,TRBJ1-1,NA,CASSLRSVRPRDTEAFF,TGTGCCAGCAGCTTAAGGTCTGTGCGACCCCGGGACACTGAAGCTTTCTTT
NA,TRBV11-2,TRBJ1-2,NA,CASSLISAGFYGYTF,TGTGCCAGCAGCTTAATTTCCGCGGGGTTCTATGGCTACACCTTC
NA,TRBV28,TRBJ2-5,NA,CASSLNGFQETQYF,TGTGCCAGCAGTTTAAACGGGTTCCAAGAGACCCAGTACTTC
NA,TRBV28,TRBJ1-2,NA,CASSLLSRDYGYTF,TGTGCCAGCAGTTTATTGAGCAGGGACTATGGCTACACCTTC
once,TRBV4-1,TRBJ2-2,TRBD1,CASSQAGQGRQGELFF,TGCGCCAGCAGCCAAGCTGGACAGGGTCGCCAAGGGGAGCTGTTTTTT
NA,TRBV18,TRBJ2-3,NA,CASSFRTNTDTQYF,TGTGCCAGCTCATTCCGGACAAACACAGATACGCAGTATTTT
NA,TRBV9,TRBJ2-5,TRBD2,CASSGSGGPRETQYF,TGTGCCAGCAGCGGTAGCGGGGGCCCCCGGGAGACCCAGTACTTC
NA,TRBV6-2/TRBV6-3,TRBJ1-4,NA,CASSYSTAGSEKLFF,TGTGCCAGCAGTTACTCGACGGCGGGAAGTGAAAAACTGTTTTTT
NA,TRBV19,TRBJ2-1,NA,CASTLGGGAEQFF,TGTGCCAGTACCCTGGGGGGGGGCGCAGAGCAGTTCTTC
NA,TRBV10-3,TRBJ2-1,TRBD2,CAISEIGGTYNEQFF,TGTGCCATCAGTGAAATCGGGGGGACCTACAATGAGCAGTTCTTC
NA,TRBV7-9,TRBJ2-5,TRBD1,CASSYRQGLYQETQYF,TGTGCCAGCAGCTACAGACAGGGATTGTACCAAGAGACCCAGTACTTC
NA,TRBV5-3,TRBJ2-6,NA,CARSFPGKQGAGANVLTF,TGTGCCAGAAGCTTTCCAGGGAAACAGGGTGCTGGGGCCAACGTCCTGACTTTC
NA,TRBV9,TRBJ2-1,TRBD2,CASSPLAGPYNEQFF,TGTGCCAGCAGTCCTCTAGCGGGTCCCTACAATGAGCAGTTCTTC
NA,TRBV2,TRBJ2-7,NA,CASSSFSYEQYF,TGTGCCAGCAGCTCGTTTTCCTACGAGCAGTACTTC
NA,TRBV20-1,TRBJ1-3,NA,CSAYEQNTIYF,TGCAGTGCATACGAACAAAACACCATATATTTT
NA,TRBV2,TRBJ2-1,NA,CATTTGFHEQFF,TGTGCCACCACGACGGGTTTTCATGAGCAGTTCTTC
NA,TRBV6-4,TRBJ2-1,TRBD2,CASSDYGGASVNEQFF,TGTGCCAGCAGCGATTACGGGGGGGCGAGTGTTAATGAGCAGTTCTTC
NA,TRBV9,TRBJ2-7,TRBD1,CASSPRQGVTYEQYF,TGTGCCAGCAGCCCGAGACAGGGGGTAACCTACGAGCAGTACTTC
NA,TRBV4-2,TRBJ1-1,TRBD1,CASSQEWDRGAEAFF,TGTGCCAGCAGCCAAGAGTGGGACAGGGGCGCTGAAGCTTTCTTT
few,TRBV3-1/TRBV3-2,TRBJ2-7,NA,CASSGQHSYEQYF,TGTGCCAGCAGTGGACAGCACTCCTACGAGCAGTACTTC
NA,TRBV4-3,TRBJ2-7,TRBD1,CASSLKKPTGTGGYEQYF,TGCGCCAGCAGCCTAAAGAAACCTACCGGGACAGGGGGCTACGAGCAGTACTTC
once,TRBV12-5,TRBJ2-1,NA,CASGLGRAGSEQFF,TGTGCTAGTGGTTTGGGGAGGGCGGGGAGTGAGCAGTTCTTC
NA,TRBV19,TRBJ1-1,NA,CASTRGVTEAFF,TGTGCCAGTACCCGGGGAGTCACTGAAGCTTTCTTT
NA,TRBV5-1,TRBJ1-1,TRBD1,CASSYGGQTEGTEAFF,TGCGCCAGCAGCTATGGGGGACAGACAGAGGGAACTGAAGCTTTCTTT
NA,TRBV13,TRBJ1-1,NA,CASSKTRNLNTEAFF,TGTGCCAGCAGCAAAACCAGGAACCTGAACACTGAAGCTTTCTTT
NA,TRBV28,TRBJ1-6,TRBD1,CASGLGQGNSPLHF,TGTGCCAGCGGACTAGGACAGGGGAATTCACCCCTCCACTTT
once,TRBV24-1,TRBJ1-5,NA,CATGGDSNQPQHF,TGTGCCACCGGGGGGGATAGCAATCAGCCCCAGCATTTT
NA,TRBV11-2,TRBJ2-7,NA,CASSSTGFRLYEQYF,TGTGCCAGCAGCTCAACAGGGTTTCGCCTATACGAGCAGTACTTC
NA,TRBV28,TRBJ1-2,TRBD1,CASGKDRVVYRGYTF,TGTGCCAGCGGCAAGGACAGGGTAGTGTATCGTGGCTACACCTTC
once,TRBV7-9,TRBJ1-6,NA,CASSLREDNNSPLHF,TGTGCCAGCAGCTTACGGGAAGACAATAATTCACCCCTCCACTTT
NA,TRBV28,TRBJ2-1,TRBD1,CASSLWLGQNNEQFF,TGTGCCAGCAGTTTATGGTTGGGACAGAACAATGAGCAGTTCTTC
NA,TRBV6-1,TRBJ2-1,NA,CASSDNRFGGDNEQFF,TGTGCCAGCAGTGACAATCGTTTTGGAGGGGACAATGAGCAGTTCTTC
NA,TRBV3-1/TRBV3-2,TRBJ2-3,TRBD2,CASSHRPGLRTDTQYF,TGTGCCAGCAGCCACCGACCGGGACTACGCACAGATACGCAGTATTTT
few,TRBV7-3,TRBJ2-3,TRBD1,CASSLDPPGQGADTQYF,TGTGCCAGCAGCTTGGATCCACCGGGACAGGGCGCAGATACGCAGTATTTT
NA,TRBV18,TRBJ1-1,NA,CASSPPNGVEAFF,TGTGCCAGCTCACCACCCAACGGGGTTGAAGCTTTCTTT
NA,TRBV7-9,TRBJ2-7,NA,CASSLDLGGQLISYEQYF,TGTGCCAGCAGCTTAGACCTGGGGGGACAGCTCATTTCCTACGAGCAGTACTTC
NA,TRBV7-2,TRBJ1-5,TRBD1,CASSDRGRKPQHF,TGTGCCAGCAGCGACAGGGGGCGGAAGCCCCAGCATTTT
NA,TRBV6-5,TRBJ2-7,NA,CASRVNREGRYEQYF,TGTGCCAGCAGGGTAAACAGGGAGGGTAGGTACGAGCAGTACTTC
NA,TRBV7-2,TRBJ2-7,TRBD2,CASSLGLAGGEQYF,TGTGCCAGCAGCTTAGGGCTAGCGGGGGGCGAGCAGTACTTC
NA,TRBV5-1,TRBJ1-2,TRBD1,CASSLEAAGGNYGYTF,TGCGCCAGCAGCTTGGAGGCGGCAGGGGGTAACTATGGCTACACCTTC
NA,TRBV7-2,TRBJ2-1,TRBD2,CASSLAYRSSGGKNEQFF,TGTGCCAGCAGCTTAGCTTATCGTTCTAGCGGGGGTAAAAATGAGCAGTTCTTC
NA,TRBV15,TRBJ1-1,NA,CATSREGQRNTEAFF,TGTGCCACCAGCAGGGAAGGACAGCGGAACACTGAAGCTTTCTTT
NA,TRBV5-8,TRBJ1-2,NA,CASSLQGIGYGYTF,TGTGCCAGCAGCTTGCAGGGGATTGGCTATGGCTACACCTTC
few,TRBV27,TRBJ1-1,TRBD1,CASGDRGQTPWNTEAFF,TGTGCCAGCGGGGACAGGGGGCAGACCCCCTGGAACACTGAAGCTTTCTTT
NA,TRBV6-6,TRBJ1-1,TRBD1,CASSYSGTGAVGEAFF,TGTGCCAGCAGTTACTCGGGGACAGGGGCGGTAGGTGAAGCTTTCTTT
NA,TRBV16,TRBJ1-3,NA,CASSQSRSGAYSGNTIYF,TGTGCCAGCAGCCAATCGAGGTCCGGCGCCTACTCTGGAAACACCATATATTTT
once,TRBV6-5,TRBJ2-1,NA,CASIIRASSYNEQFF,TGTGCCAGCATTATCAGGGCGAGCTCCTACAATGAGCAGTTCTTC
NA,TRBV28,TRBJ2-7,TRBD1,CASSVIQGAHEQYF,TGTGCCAGCAGTGTAATACAGGGGGCCCACGAGCAGTACTTC
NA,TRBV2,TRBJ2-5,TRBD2,CASSGSSGVETQYF,TGTGCCAGCAGCGGGTCTAGCGGGGTAGAGACCCAGTACTTC
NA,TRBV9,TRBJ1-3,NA,CASSVETGKGGNTIYF,TGTGCCAGCAGCGTAGAAACAGGGAAGGGTGGAAACACCATATATTTT
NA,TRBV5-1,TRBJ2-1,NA,CASSLVADPYNEQFF,TGCGCCAGCAGCTTGGTAGCGGACCCCTACAATGAGCAGTTCTTC
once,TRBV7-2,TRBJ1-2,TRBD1,CASSLGQGADRYGYTF,TGTGCCAGCAGCCTGGGACAGGGGGCGGATAGGTATGGCTACACCTTC
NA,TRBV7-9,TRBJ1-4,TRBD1,CASSTRTGGDEKLFF,TGTGCCAGCAGCACCCGGACAGGGGGCGATGAAAAACTGTTTTTT